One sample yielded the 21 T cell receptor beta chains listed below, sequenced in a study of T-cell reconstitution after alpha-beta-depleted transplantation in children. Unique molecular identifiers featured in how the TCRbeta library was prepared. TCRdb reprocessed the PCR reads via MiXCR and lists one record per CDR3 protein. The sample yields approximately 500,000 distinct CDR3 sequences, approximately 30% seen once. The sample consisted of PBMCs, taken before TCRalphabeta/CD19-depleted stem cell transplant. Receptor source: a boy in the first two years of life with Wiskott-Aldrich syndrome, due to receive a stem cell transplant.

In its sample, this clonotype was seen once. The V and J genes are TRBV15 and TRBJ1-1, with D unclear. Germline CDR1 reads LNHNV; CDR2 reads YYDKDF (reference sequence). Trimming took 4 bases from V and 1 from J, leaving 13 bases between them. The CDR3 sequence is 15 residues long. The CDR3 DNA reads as TGTGCCACCAGCACAAAATCCGAGGGGAACACTGAAGCTTTCTTT. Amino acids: CATSTKSEGNTEAFF. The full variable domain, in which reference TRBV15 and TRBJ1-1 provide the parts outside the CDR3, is DAMVIQNPRYQVTQFGKPVTLSCSQTLNHNVMYWYQQKSSQAPKLLFHYYDKDFNNEADTPDNFQSRRPNTSFCFLDIRSPGLGDTAMYLCATSTKSEGNTEAFFGQGTRLTVV.

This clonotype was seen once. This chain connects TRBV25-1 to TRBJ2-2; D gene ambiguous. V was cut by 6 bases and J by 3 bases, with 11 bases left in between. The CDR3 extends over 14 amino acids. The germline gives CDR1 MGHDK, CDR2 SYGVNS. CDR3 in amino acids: CASRAVRDTGELFF. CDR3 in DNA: TGTGCCAGCAGGGCAGTTAGAGACACCGGGGAGCTGTTTTTT.

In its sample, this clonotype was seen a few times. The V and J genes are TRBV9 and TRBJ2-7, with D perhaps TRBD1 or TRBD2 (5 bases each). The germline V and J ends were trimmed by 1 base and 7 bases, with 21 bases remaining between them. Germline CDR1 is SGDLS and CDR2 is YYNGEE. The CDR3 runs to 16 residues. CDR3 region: CASSVRGDGRLEEQYF. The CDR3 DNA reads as TGTGCCAGCAGCGTAAGAGGGGATGGACGCTTGGAGGAGCAGTACTTC.

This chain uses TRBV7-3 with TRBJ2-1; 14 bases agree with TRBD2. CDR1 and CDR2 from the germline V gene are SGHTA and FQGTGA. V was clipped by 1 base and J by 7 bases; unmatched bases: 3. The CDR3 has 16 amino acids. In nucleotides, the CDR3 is TGTGCCAGCAGCTTAATGGGACTAGCGGGAGTAAATGAGCAGTTCTTC. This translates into CASSLMGLAGVNEQFF.

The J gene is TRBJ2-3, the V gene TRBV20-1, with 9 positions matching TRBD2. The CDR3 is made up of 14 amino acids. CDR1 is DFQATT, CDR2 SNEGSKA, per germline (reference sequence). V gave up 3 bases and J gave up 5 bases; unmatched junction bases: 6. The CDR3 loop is CSARAGGRGDTQYF. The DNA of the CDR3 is TGCAGTGCTAGGGCGGGAGGGCGAGGAGATACGCAGTATTTT.

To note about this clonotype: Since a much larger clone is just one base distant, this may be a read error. CDR3 in amino acids: CASSFWDSTDTQYF. The CDR3, as DNA: TGTGCCAGCAGTTTTTGGGACAGCACAGATACGCAGTATTTT. The chain has TRBV12-3 or TRBV12-4 and TRBJ2-3, with D tentatively TRBD1 or TRBD2 (5 bases each). This CDR3 region has 14 residues. Trimming stripped 3 bases from V and 0 bases from J, with 7 bases between.

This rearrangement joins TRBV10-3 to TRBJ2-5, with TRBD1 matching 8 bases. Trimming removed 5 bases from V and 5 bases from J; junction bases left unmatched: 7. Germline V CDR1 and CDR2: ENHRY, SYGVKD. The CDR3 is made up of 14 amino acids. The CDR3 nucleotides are TGTGCCATCAGTCGAAGGCAGGGGGCTGAGACCCAGTACTTC. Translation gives CAISRRQGAETQYF.

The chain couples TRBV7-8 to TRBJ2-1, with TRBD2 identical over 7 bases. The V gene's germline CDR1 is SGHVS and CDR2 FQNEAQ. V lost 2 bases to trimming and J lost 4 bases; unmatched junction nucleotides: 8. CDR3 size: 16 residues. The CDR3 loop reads CASSLRLAEPYNEQFF. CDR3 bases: TGTGCCAGCAGCTTACGACTAGCTGAGCCGTACAATGAGCAGTTCTTC.

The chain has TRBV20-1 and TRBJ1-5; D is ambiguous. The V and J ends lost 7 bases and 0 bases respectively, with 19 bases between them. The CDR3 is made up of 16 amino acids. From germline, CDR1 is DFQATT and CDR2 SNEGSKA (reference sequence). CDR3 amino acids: CSGLSGGLLSNQPQHF. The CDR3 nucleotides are TGCAGTGGCCTATCCGGAGGCCTCCTTAGCAATCAGCCCCAGCATTTT.

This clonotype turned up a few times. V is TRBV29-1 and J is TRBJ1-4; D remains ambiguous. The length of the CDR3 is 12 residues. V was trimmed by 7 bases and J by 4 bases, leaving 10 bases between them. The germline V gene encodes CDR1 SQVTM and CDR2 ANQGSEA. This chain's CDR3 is CSAIGVNEKLFF. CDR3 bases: TGCAGCGCCATTGGAGTTAATGAAAAACTGTTTTTT.

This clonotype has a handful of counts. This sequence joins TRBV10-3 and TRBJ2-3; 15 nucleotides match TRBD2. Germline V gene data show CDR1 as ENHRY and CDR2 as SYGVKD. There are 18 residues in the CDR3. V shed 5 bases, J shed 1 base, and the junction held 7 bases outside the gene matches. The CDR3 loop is CAISFWGLAGGGTDTQYF. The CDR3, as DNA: TGTGCCATCAGTTTCTGGGGACTAGCGGGAGGAGGCACAGATACGCAGTATTTT.

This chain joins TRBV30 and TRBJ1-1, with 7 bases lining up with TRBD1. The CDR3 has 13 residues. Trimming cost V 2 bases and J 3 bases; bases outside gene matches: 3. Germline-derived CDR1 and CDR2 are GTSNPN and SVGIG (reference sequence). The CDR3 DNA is TGTGCCTGGAGTCTTACAGGGGACACTGAAGCTTTCTTT. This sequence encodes CAWSLTGDTEAFF.

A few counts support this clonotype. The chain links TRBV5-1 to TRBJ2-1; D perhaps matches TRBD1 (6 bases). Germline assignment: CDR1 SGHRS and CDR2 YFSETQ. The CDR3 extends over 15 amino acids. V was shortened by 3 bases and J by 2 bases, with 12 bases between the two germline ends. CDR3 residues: CASSYGTTTYNEQFF. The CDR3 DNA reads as TGCGCCAGCAGCTACGGGACAACAACCTACAATGAGCAGTTCTTC.

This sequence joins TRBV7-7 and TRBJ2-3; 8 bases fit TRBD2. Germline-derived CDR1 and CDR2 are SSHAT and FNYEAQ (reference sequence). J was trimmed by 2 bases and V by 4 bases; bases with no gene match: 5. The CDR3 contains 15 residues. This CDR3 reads CASSSTSANTDTQYF. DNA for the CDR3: TGTGCCAGCAGCTCGACTAGCGCCAACACAGATACGCAGTATTTT. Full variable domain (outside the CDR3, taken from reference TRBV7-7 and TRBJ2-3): GAGVSQSPRYKVTKRGQDVTLRCDPISSHATLYWYQQALGQGPEFLTYFNYEAQPDKSGLPSDRFSAERPEGSISTLTIQRTEQRDSAMYRCASSSTSANTDTQYFGPGTRLTVL.

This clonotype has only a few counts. CDR3 sequence reads: CASSPRLAGGLDEQFF. In DNA, the CDR3 is TGTGCCAGCAGCCCCAGACTAGCGGGAGGGTTAGATGAGCAGTTCTTC. V and J are TRBV9 and TRBJ2-1, with TRBD2 matching over 14 bases. Germline V gene sequence: CDR1 SGDLS, CDR2 YYNGEE. There are 16 residues in the CDR3. Unmatched junction bases numbered 8, after V lost 4 bases and J lost 8 bases. Looking up the rest from reference TRBV9 and TRBJ2-1 gives the full variable domain: DSGVTQTPKHLITATGQRVTLRCSPRSGDLSVYWYQQSLDQGLQFLIQYYNGEERAKGNILERFSAQQFPDLHSELNLSSLELGDSALYFCASSPRLAGGLDEQFFGPGTRLTVL.

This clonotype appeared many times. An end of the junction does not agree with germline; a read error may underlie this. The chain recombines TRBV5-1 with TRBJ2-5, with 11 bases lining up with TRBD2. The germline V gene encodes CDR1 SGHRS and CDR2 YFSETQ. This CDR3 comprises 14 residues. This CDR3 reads CASSLGLAGETQYF. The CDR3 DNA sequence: TGTGCCAGCAGCTTAGGACTAGCGGGAGAGACCCAGTACTTC.

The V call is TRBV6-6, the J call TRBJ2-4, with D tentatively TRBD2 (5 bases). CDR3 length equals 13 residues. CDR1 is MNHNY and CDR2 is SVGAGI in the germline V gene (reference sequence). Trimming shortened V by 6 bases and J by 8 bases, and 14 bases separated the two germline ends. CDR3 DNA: TGTGCCAGCAGCTCCCATACAGCGGACATTCAGTACTTC. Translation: CASSSHTADIQYF.

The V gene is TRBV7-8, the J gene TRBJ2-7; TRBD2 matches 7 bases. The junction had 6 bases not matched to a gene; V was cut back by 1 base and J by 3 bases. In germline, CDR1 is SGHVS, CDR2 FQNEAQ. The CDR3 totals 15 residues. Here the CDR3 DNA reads TGTGCCAGCAGCTTAGATGGCGGGAGATTCTACGAGCAGTACTTC. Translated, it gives CASSLDGGRFYEQYF.

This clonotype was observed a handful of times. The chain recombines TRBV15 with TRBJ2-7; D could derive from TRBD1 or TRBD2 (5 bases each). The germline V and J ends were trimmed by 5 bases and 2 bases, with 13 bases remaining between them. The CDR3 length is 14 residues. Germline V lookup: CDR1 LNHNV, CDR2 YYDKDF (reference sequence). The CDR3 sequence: CATSARDGPYEQYF. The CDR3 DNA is TGTGCCACCAGCGCCCGGGACGGACCCTACGAGCAGTACTTC.

CDR3 nucleotide sequence: TGTGCCATCAGAACGGGACTAGCGGGCGAGACCCAGTACTTC. Translation gives CAIRTGLAGETQYF. This sequence joins TRBV10-3 and TRBJ2-5; TRBD2 aligns across 12 bases. This CDR3 comprises 14 residues. Trimming at V came to 6 bases and at J to 5 bases, leaving 4 bases not matched to a gene. Germline CDR1 is ENHRY and CDR2 is SYGVKD.

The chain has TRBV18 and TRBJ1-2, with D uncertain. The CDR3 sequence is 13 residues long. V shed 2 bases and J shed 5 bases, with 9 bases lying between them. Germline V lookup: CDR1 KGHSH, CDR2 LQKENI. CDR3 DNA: TGTGCCAGCTCACCAAATCCCCGGTATGGCTACACCTTC. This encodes CASSPNPRYGYTF.